These T cell receptor beta chains were read from a single sample in a study of regulatory T cells in long-lasting Graves disease. From the multiplex PCR reads, TCRdb called clonotypes with MiXCR, one entry per CDR3 protein. The repertoire holds about 210,000 distinct CDR3 sequences, with roughly 18% as singletons. The same specimen was also included in a second study, on T cells in Graves' hyperthyroidism and ophthalmopathy.

Material: peripheral blood mononuclear cells (PBMCs), obtained at new diagnosis, from a patient treated with antithyroid drugs. The receptors were sampled from a woman younger than 45 with Graves disease. The CDR3 runs from the conserved cysteine through the conserved F or W. D genes are given only for firm matches. Clone size is shown for a subset of rows, as once, few, many or a class of expanded clone.

v_call,clone_size,j_call,d_call,cdr3_nt,cdr3_aa
TRBV6-5,many,TRBJ1-4,-,TGTGCCAGCAGTTACTCAGGCCCTACCCGGGAAAAACTGTTTTTT,CASSYSGPTREKLFF
TRBV6-6,-,TRBJ2-1,-,TGTGCCAGCAGTTACTCGAGAGGGAATCATGAGCAGTTCTTC,CASSYSRGNHEQFF
TRBV2,many,TRBJ2-1,-,TGTGCCAGCAGGGGGTTGGGTCTCGAGCAGTTCTTC,CASRGLGLEQFF
TRBV19,-,TRBJ1-1,TRBD1,TGTGCCAGTAGTCCACAGGGACAGGGGCGTAACACTGAAGCTTTCTTT,CASSPQGQGRNTEAFF
TRBV6-1,many,TRBJ2-7,TRBD1,TGTGCCAGCCGACAGGGTGCCTACGAGCAGTACTTC,CASRQGAYEQYF
TRBV12-3/TRBV12-4,many,TRBJ1-1,TRBD1,TGTGCCACCAGGGACAGGGGGAGCACTGAAGCTTTCTTT,CATRDRGSTEAFF
TRBV12-5,-,TRBJ2-5,-,TGTGCTAGTGGTTTGGTACTGTACACGCAAGAGACCCAGTACTTC,CASGLVLYTQETQYF
TRBV19,many,TRBJ2-1,TRBD2,TGTGCCAGTAGTATGGCCTCTAGCGGTGTGGATGAGCAGTTCTTC,CASSMASSGVDEQFF
TRBV3-1,few,TRBJ2-5,-,TGTGCCAGCAGCCGGACAGTCCGTGAGACCCAGTACTTC,CASSRTVRETQYF
TRBV12-3/TRBV12-4,many,TRBJ2-6,-,TGTGCCAGCAGTTTAGGACGGTCTGGGGCCAACGTCCTGACTTTC,CASSLGRSGANVLTF
TRBV3-1,many,TRBJ2-2,-,TGTGCCAGCAGCCAAGAACTAAGAAACACCGGGGAGCTGTTTTTT,CASSQELRNTGELFF
TRBV14,many,TRBJ2-2,TRBD1,TGTGCCAGCAGCCTTAACAGGGGAATCGCCGGGGAGCTGTTTTTT,CASSLNRGIAGELFF
TRBV6-1,many,TRBJ1-1,-,TGTGCCAGCAGTGGTCGCAGCACTGAAGCTTTCTTT,CASSGRSTEAFF
TRBV5-1,many,TRBJ2-5,-,TGCGCCAGCAGCACTCAACCGGACAGCGGACAAGAGACCCAGTACTTC,CASSTQPDSGQETQYF
TRBV3-1,many,TRBJ2-3,-,TGTGCCAGCAGCCAAGTGAATGCCTTCACAGATACGCAGTATTTT,CASSQVNAFTDTQYF
TRBV4-2,many,TRBJ2-1,-,TGTGCCAGCAGCCAAGATGATGTCGGTTACAATGAGCAGTTCTTC,CASSQDDVGYNEQFF
TRBV30,many,TRBJ2-3,TRBD2,TGTGCCTGGAGTGTATTTACGGGAGGAATGAATACGCAGTATTTT,CAWSVFTGGMNTQYF
TRBV20-1,many,TRBJ1-5,-,TGCAGTGCTAGAGATAACCGCCGAGGTTATAGCAATCAGCCCCAGCATTTT,CSARDNRRGYSNQPQHF
TRBV6-2/TRBV6-3,many,TRBJ2-7,TRBD2,TGTGCCAGCAGTTACCGGGACTACTTAGCCTACGAGCAGTACTTC,CASSYRDYLAYEQYF
TRBV11-2,many,TRBJ2-5,-,TGTGCCAGCAGCGATCAAGAGACCCAGTACTTC,CASSDQETQYF
TRBV6-2/TRBV6-3,many,TRBJ2-7,-,TGTGCCAGCAGTGTCTCGTCCTACGAGCAGTACTTC,CASSVSSYEQYF
TRBV10-3,-,TRBJ1-3,-,TGTGCCATCAGTGGGACCACCAGAAACACCATATATTTT,CAISGTTRNTIYF
TRBV6-1,many,TRBJ2-3,-,TGTGCCAGCACCGGGATAGCGAGAAGCACAGATACGCAGTATTTT,CASTGIARSTDTQYF
TRBV5-1,many,TRBJ1-1,-,TGCGCCAGCAGCTTGTGGGCAGGGTCGAACACTGAAGCTTTCTTT,CASSLWAGSNTEAFF
TRBV11-2,many,TRBJ1-5,TRBD1,TGTGCCAGCAGCCCAACAGGGGTTCAGCCCCAGCATTTT,CASSPTGVQPQHF
TRBV5-1,many,TRBJ2-3,TRBD2,TGCGCCAGCAGCGGACATGGGACTAGCGGCTCAGATACGCAGTATTTT,CASSGHGTSGSDTQYF
TRBV7-8,-,TRBJ1-1,TRBD1,TGTGCCAGCAGCTCGGACAGGGGGCTGGATACTGAAGCTTTCTTT,CASSSDRGLDTEAFF
TRBV2,many,TRBJ1-5,-,TGTGCCAGCAGTGAAGCGGAAGGGCTAGGGGGCAATCAGCCCCAGCATTTT,CASSEAEGLGGNQPQHF
TRBV28,-,TRBJ2-4,-,TGTGCCAGCAGTGAGGGTGTAGGAGGAAACATTCAGTACTTC,CASSEGVGGNIQYF
TRBV4-1,few,TRBJ1-1,-,TGCGCCAGCAGCCAAGGGTGGCAGGGAAGAACTGAAGCTTTCTTT,CASSQGWQGRTEAFF
TRBV5-4,-,TRBJ2-3,-,TGTGCCAGCAGCTTGGCCTCAACTGTTCGAGATACGCAGTATTTT,CASSLASTVRDTQYF
TRBV18,-,TRBJ2-3,-,TGTGCCAGCTCACCAGTAGGGCCAGATACGCAGTATTTT,CASSPVGPDTQYF
TRBV18,-,TRBJ2-1,-,TGTGCCAGCTCACCCCCGGGAAGTCTAGGGGGGCAGTTCTTC,CASSPPGSLGGQFF
TRBV5-1,many,TRBJ2-1,TRBD2,TGCGCCAGCAGCTCGGGAGGGCCCCACAATGAGCAGTTCTTC,CASSSGGPHNEQFF
TRBV19,many,TRBJ1-5,TRBD1,TGTGCCAGTAGTCCCCACCAGACAGGGGGAGTTGGTGGCAATCAGCCCCAGCATTTT,CASSPHQTGGVGGNQPQHF
TRBV12-3/TRBV12-4,many,TRBJ2-7,-,TGTGCCAGCAGTAAGGGGACCTACGAGCAGTACTTC,CASSKGTYEQYF
TRBV19,many,TRBJ1-5,TRBD1,TGTGCCAGTAGTATTTTTGGCAGGGGGGCATCCAATCAGCCCCAGCATTTT,CASSIFGRGASNQPQHF
TRBV6-5,-,TRBJ2-5,-,TGTGCCAGCAGGTTACTGGGAACAGGGACCCAGTACTTC,CASRLLGTGTQYF
TRBV3-1,-,TRBJ1-1,-,TGTGCCAGCAGCCTGAGAGGGGGGGCTGAAGCTTTCTTT,CASSLRGGAEAFF
TRBV28,many,TRBJ1-2,-,TGTGCCAGCACCCTGAGGGCTTATGGCTACACCTTC,CASTLRAYGYTF
TRBV5-5,many,TRBJ1-1,-,TGTGCCAGCAGCCGCCGGGACGGCTACACTGAAGCTTTCTTT,CASSRRDGYTEAFF
TRBV27,-,TRBJ2-1,TRBD1,TGTGCCAGCAGCACCCCCTCCGGGACAGGGGGCAATGAGCAGTTCTTC,CASSTPSGTGGNEQFF
TRBV14,many,TRBJ1-1,-,TGTGCCAGCAGCCAAGAAAAGGGGAATCTGAACACTGAAGCTTTCTTT,CASSQEKGNLNTEAFF
TRBV9,many,TRBJ2-6,-,TGTGCCAGCAGCGCGCCCGTGGACTCTGGGGCCAACGTCCTGACTTTC,CASSAPVDSGANVLTF
TRBV7-9,-,TRBJ2-5,-,TGTGCCAGCAGCTTAAGGTCCGAAGAGACCCAGTACTTC,CASSLRSEETQYF
TRBV28,many,TRBJ1-4,-,TGTGCCAGCAGCCCCAGTGAAAAACTGTTTTTT,CASSPSEKLFF
TRBV29-1,many,TRBJ1-2,-,TGCAGCGTTGTGGGCAGCGCTGCTGGCTACACCTTC,CSVVGSAAGYTF
TRBV28,many,TRBJ2-6,TRBD1,TGTGCCAGCAGTTTATGGGGACAGGGGGCCTACAGCTCTGGGGCCAACGTCCTGACTTTC,CASSLWGQGAYSSGANVLTF
TRBV20-1,-,TRBJ1-5,-,TGCAGTGCTCCTAAAGTCGGGGAGAGCAATCAGCCCCAGCATTTT,CSAPKVGESNQPQHF
TRBV3-1,many,TRBJ1-2,TRBD1,TGTGCCAGCAGCCGGGACAGGGGGCGTCCTACCTATGGCTACACCTTC,CASSRDRGRPTYGYTF
TRBV6-5,many,TRBJ1-6,-,TGTGCCAGCAGTTACTTAGGACAGAGAAATTCACCCCTCCACTTT,CASSYLGQRNSPLHF
TRBV7-9,many,TRBJ1-1,-,TGTGCCAGCAGCTTAGGGGAGGACACTGAAGCTTTCTTT,CASSLGEDTEAFF
TRBV6-5,many,TRBJ1-1,TRBD1,TGTGCCAGCAGTTCAAGACAGGGGGCAGGGAACACTGAAGCTTTCTTT,CASSSRQGAGNTEAFF